The rows below give T cell receptor beta chains drawn from one sample of a study of OX40 agonist ivuxolimab in advanced cancers. Sequencing used immunoSEQ multiplex PCR; TCRdb keeps in-frame clones, though not all of them. Here the sample spans tens of thousands of clones, more than 70% being singletons. The sequenced sample was CD4+ or CD8+ T cells sorted from blood, obtained in a trial of the OX40 agonist ivuxolimab. The receptor source for this set is an adult with an advanced solid tumor such as melanoma, head and neck, liver or kidney cancer. Both conserved end residues are part of each CDR3. The D gene is left open where the match is weak. Size is stated for part of the rows, as once, few or many counts, or as a class when the clone is expanded.

.	TRBV21-1	.	TRBJ2-1	CASSKFASGSLNEQFF	.
TRBD1	TRBV28	.	TRBJ1-2	CASRSTGGDYGYTF	TGTGCCAGCAGGTCGACAGGGGGCGACTATGGCTACACCTTC
.	TRBV11-2	.	TRBJ2-3	CASSNPTGRGPSTDTQYF	TGTGCCAGCAGCAATCCCACCGGGCGGGGGCCTAGCACAGATACGCAGTATTTT
.	TRBV10-3	.	TRBJ2-5	CAISEPGETQYF	TGTGCCATCAGTGAGCCGGGGGAGACCCAGTACTTC
.	TRBV7-9	.	TRBJ2-7	CASSLGARSYEQYF	TGTGCCAGCAGCTTAGGGGCTCGATCCTACGAGCAGTACTTC
TRBD2	TRBV19	.	TRBJ2-1	CASSPSGANSDEQFF	TGTGCCAGTAGTCCAAGCGGGGCGAATTCCGATGAGCAGTTCTTC
.	TRBV11-2	.	TRBJ2-3	CASSLDTSTDTQYF	TGTGCCAGCAGCTTAGATACTAGCACAGATACGCAGTATTTT
.	TRBV10-1	medium-sized	TRBJ2-7	CASSESIWGSDEQYF	TGCGCCAGCAGTGAGTCGATTTGGGGTTCGGACGAGCAGTACTTC
.	TRBV27	.	TRBJ1-2	CASKLSRAGGRAGYTF	TGTGCCAGCAAGTTAAGCCGGGCGGGGGGTCGTGCTGGCTACACCTTC
TRBD1	TRBV5-4	.	TRBJ2-4	CASSFTGENIQYF	TGTGCCAGCAGCTTTACAGGGGAAAACATTCAGTACTTC
TRBD1	TRBV19	once	TRBJ1-5	CASSIEEGGGKNQPQHF	TGTGCCAGTAGTATAGAGGAAGGGGGCGGGAAAAATCAGCCCCAGCATTTT
.	TRBV4-2	.	TRBJ2-2	CASSYLGQNTGELFF	TGTGCCAGCAGCTACCTGGGACAGAACACCGGGGAGCTGTTTTTT
.	TRBV29-1	.	TRBJ2-3	CSVVTPGSADTQYF	TGCAGCGTTGTCACCCCTGGAAGCGCAGATACGCAGTATTTT
.	TRBV18	.	TRBJ2-2	CASSPTAHTGELFF	TGTGCCAGCTCACCGACAGCTCACACCGGGGAGCTGTTTTTT
.	TRBV7-3	.	TRBJ2-2	CASSLNGPANTGELFF	TGTGCCAGCAGCTTAAACGGACCCGCGAACACCGGGGAGCTGTTTTTT
.	TRBV11-2	.	TRBJ2-1	CASSLDTPSSGSSYNEQFF	TGTGCCAGCAGCTTAGACACACCTTCGAGCGGAAGCTCCTACAATGAGCAGTTCTTC
TRBD1	TRBV19	.	TRBJ1-5	CASSIVTGQGHQPQHF	TGTGCCAGTAGTATAGTGACGGGACAGGGCCATCAGCCCCAGCATTTT
TRBD2	TRBV7-2	.	TRBJ2-7	CASSITSGAQYF	TGTGCCAGCAGCATTACTAGCGGGGCGCAGTACTTC
.	TRBV15	.	TRBJ2-3	CATSRGDTTSTDTQYF	TGTGCCACCAGCAGAGGGGACACAACTAGCACAGATACGCAGTATTTT
.	TRBV19	.	TRBJ1-4	CASSYLGGEKLFF	TGTGCCAGTAGTTATCTCGGCGGTGAAAAACTGTTTTTT
TRBD2	TRBV28	.	TRBJ2-1	CASSLTSGSRDEQFF	TGTGCCAGCAGCCTTACTAGCGGGAGTCGGGATGAGCAGTTCTTC
.	TRBV28	few	TRBJ1-2	CASRLTGQGYTF	TGTGCCAGCAGACTAACAGGGCAGGGCTACACCTTC
.	TRBV15	.	TRBJ1-1	CATSRDYGYTEAFF	TGTGCCACCAGCAGAGATTATGGGTATACTGAAGCTTTCTTT
.	TRBV7-2	.	TRBJ2-1	CASSLAAAAYNEQFF	TGTGCCAGCAGCTTAGCAGCGGCAGCGTACAATGAGCAGTTCTTC
.	TRBV27	few	TRBJ2-2	CASSLRWDPPNTGELFF	TGTGCCAGCAGTTTGCGGTGGGACCCTCCGAACACCGGGGAGCTGTTTTTT
.	TRBV30	.	TRBJ1-3	CAWSVYSVSSTIYF	TGTGCCTGGAGTGTATATTCGGTGTCGAGCACCATATATTTT
TRBD2	TRBV5-1	medium-sized	TRBJ2-7	CASSAGPTSAEQYF	TGCGCCAGCAGCGCCGGGCCGACTAGCGCCGAGCAGTACTTC
.	TRBV28	.	TRBJ2-2	CASTKNTGELFF	TGTGCCAGCACCAAGAACACCGGGGAGCTGTTTTTT
.	TRBV10-3	.	TRBJ1-3	CAITFPVRVYFYSGNTIYF	TGTGCCATCACATTTCCCGTGAGGGTATACTTCTACTCTGGAAACACCATATATTTT
TRBD1	TRBV28	.	TRBJ1-5	CASRSRQGGNQPQHF	TGTGCCAGCAGATCGAGACAGGGTGGCAATCAGCCCCAGCATTTT
.	TRBV12-5	.	TRBJ1-2	CASALGTEYGYTF	TGTGCTAGTGCCCTGGGGACGGAGTATGGCTACACCTTC
TRBD1	TRBV4-1	.	TRBJ2-7	CASSQDPIPGQGRYEQYF	TGCGCCAGCAGCCAAGATCCCATCCCCGGACAGGGCCGGTACGAGCAGTACTTC
TRBD1	TRBV30	.	TRBJ1-5	CAWTRGEGQPQHF	TGTGCCTGGACCAGGGGGGAAGGCCAGCCCCAGCATTTT
.	TRBV6-1	few	TRBJ2-7	CASSVRGRREQYF	TGTGCCAGCAGTGTTCGGGGGCGGAGGGAGCAGTACTTC
.	TRBV6-1	.	TRBJ1-2	CASIDPGTVYGYTF	TGTGCCAGCATAGATCCCGGGACGGTATATGGCTACACCTTC
.	TRBV30	.	TRBJ2-7	CAWSGGGAYEQYF	TGTGCCTGGAGTGGTGGAGGGGCCTACGAGCAGTACTTC
.	TRBV27	.	TRBJ2-2	CASTTAGVGELFF	TGTGCCAGCACCACCGCGGGCGTCGGGGAGCTGTTTTTT
.	TRBV9	.	TRBJ2-3	CASSVTRHTDTQYF	TGTGCCAGCAGCGTAACTCGGCACACAGATACGCAGTATTTT
.	TRBV28	.	TRBJ1-1	CASTTAGARGMNTEAFF	TGTGCCAGCACCACCGCAGGGGCGCGGGGAATGAACACTGAAGCTTTCTTT
.	TRBV19	.	TRBJ1-1	CASSTTVNTEAFF	TGTGCCAGTAGTACGACGGTGAACACTGAAGCTTTCTTT
.	TRBV6-5	once	TRBJ2-4	CARWGQRTAKNIQYF	TGTGCCAGGTGGGGGCAAAGAACGGCCAAAAACATTCAGTACTTC
.	TRBV11-2	.	TRBJ2-1	CASTKQLAPRQEQFF	TGTGCCAGCACTAAACAGTTGGCCCCCCGACAGGAGCAGTTCTTC
.	TRBV5-4	.	TRBJ2-5	CASSWSVTGETQYF	TGTGCCAGCAGCTGGTCCGTAACAGGGGAGACCCAGTACTTC
.	TRBV7-2	once	TRBJ2-7	CASSFSSGTAYEQYF	TGTGCCAGCAGCTTTAGCTCCGGGACCGCCTACGAGCAGTACTTC
.	TRBV7-2	.	TRBJ2-7	CASSLRYEQYF	TGTGCCAGCAGCCTAAGGTACGAGCAGTACTTC
.	TRBV11-3	.	TRBJ2-7	CASSRAYIGYEQYF	TGTGCCAGCAGCCGGGCCTACATCGGTTACGAGCAGTACTTC
TRBD1	TRBV5-1	.	TRBJ2-5	CASSEGQGPQETQYF	TGCGCCAGCAGCGAGGGACAGGGGCCCCAAGAGACCCAGTACTTC
.	TRBV7-2	.	TRBJ2-7	CASSLVSYEQYF	TGTGCCAGCAGCCTAGTTTCCTACGAGCAGTACTTC
TRBD1	TRBV19	.	TRBJ2-3	CASSGTGGTDTQYF	TGTGCCAGTAGTGGGACAGGGGGCACAGATACGCAGTATTTT
TRBD1	TRBV29-1	.	TRBJ2-7	CSVLDWDSYEQYF	TGCAGCGTTCTCGATTGGGACAGCTACGAGCAGTACTTC
.	TRBV7-2	.	TRBJ2-1	CASSPIRNNEQFF	TGTGCCAGCAGCCCAATCCGGAACAATGAGCAGTTCTTC
.	TRBV11-3	.	TRBJ2-1	CASSPEPDGEQFF	TGTGCCAGCAGCCCGGAACCCGATGGTGAGCAGTTCTTC
.	TRBV29-1	.	TRBJ1-4	CSIAQGPNEKLFF	TGCAGCATCGCCCAGGGCCCTAATGAAAAACTGTTTTTT
TRBD1	TRBV4-1	few	TRBJ2-1	CASSQGTEGYNEQFF	TGCGCCAGCAGCCAGGGGACAGAGGGTTACAATGAGCAGTTCTTC
TRBD1	TRBV9	.	TRBJ1-4	CASSLGDRENEKLFF	TGTGCCAGCAGCCTGGGGGACAGGGAGAATGAAAAACTGTTTTTT
.	TRBV4-3	.	TRBJ2-7	CASSQESRSHYEQYF	TGCGCCAGCAGCCAAGAATCCCGGTCCCACTACGAGCAGTACTTC
.	TRBV11-3	once	TRBJ2-7	CASSINRDPLYEQYF	TGTGCCAGCAGTATCAACCGGGACCCTTTGTACGAGCAGTACTTC
TRBD1	TRBV11-3	.	TRBJ2-5	CASSWGQDEETQYF	TGTGCCAGCAGCTGGGGACAGGACGAAGAGACCCAGTACTTC
TRBD2	TRBV27	.	TRBJ2-7	CASSLRGTSSYEQYF	TGTGCCAGCAGTTTACGCGGGACTAGCTCCTACGAGCAGTACTTC
TRBD2	TRBV9	.	TRBJ2-3	CASSVGSSGYSDTQYF	TGTGCCAGCAGCGTAGGGTCTAGCGGGTACTCAGATACGCAGTATTTT